This paragraph reports one TCR beta chain. The antigen this receptor binds is unknown. One base away there is no much larger clone; base qualities are not given. V loses 8 bases of germline sequence and J loses 1 base, and the interval between the two ends is 11 bases. The CDR3 numbers 14 residues from cysteine through phenylalanine. Of all the DNA, just the CDR3 is kept, 42 bases in frame from base 1. Taken from the germline V gene (reference sequence), the CDR1 and CDR2 loops are LNHDA and SQIVND. Preparation of the library involved the immunoSEQ multiplex PCR assay. For the multiplex PCR, a mixture combining 60 forward primers for TCR Vbeta segments and 13 reverse primers for TCR Jbeta segments was used. Amplification of the CDR3 region of rearranged TCR beta genes was performed with a multiplex PCR assay on genomic DNA. Amplified TCR beta libraries were sequenced as 87-base-pair reads on the Illumina HiSeq System. The paper's data handling went like this. A later analysis tallied roughly 80 million unique TCR beta chains across the approximately 670 repertoires, and approximately 12 million of those chains were shared by two or more donors. A nearest-neighbor algorithm error-corrected the raw reads and collapsed the reads into unique sequences, merging closely related sequences to remove PCR and sequencing errors. V, D and J gene segments were assigned by aligning CDR3 sequences to IMGT reference sequences. For a sequence to be retained, at least a six-nucleotide match to both a V gene segment and a J gene segment was required. A rearrangement counted as productive if the CDR3 had no stop codons and remained in frame with V and J, and every other rearrangement counted as non-productive. Following IMGT convention, CDR3 was defined as the stretch from the second conserved V-encoded cysteine to the conserved J-encoded phenylalanine. In an earlier analysis of around 640 of the donors, sequences lacking an unambiguous match to a single V gene segment were excluded. An earlier analysis of a few hundred of the donors classified V segments as functional when productive rearrangements were above 56.7% and as segregating when the standard deviation between donors was above 5%. A statistical classification framework was built for diagnosing cytomegalovirus status from the catalog of TCR beta chain sequences. A later analysis assigned V and J genes by comparing TCR nucleotide sequences with IMGT/GENE-DB human TR gene sequences. In a later analysis, CDR3 sequences and most-parsimonious VDJ recombination scenarios were assigned using the TCRdist pipeline. In a later analysis, each TCR beta chain was defined by its CDR3 amino acid sequence together with its V-gene family, and reads without a unique V-gene family were excluded. To address suspected cross-contamination and a sequencing artifact, a later analysis removed over 500 highly shared, low-generation-probability nucleotide sequences. For each public chain, a later analysis derived a clonal expansion index from normalized ranks of inferred template counts within each repertoire. In a later analysis, generation probabilities were computed with a VDJ recombination model fitted to out-of-frame rearrangements, and the resulting probabilities were checked against IGoR. In a later analysis, hypergeometric tests were used to score TCR-TCR, TCR-HLA and TCR-CMV co-occurrence, with a repertoire-size bias correction applied to TCR pairs. False discovery rates were estimated in a later analysis by permuting HLA or CMV assignments 20 times. In a later analysis, co-occurring TCRs were grouped using DBSCAN, and TCRdist sequence similarity was added for clustering within HLA-allele-positive subsets. Repertoires with fewer than 30,000 or more than 120,000 public chains, plus five repertoires with anomalous nucleotide sharing, were excluded from co-occurrence clustering. The clones in this table, taken by TCRdb from immuneACCESS, are in-frame only. Not every clone is retained; where verified, under half of the shortfall comes from an unresolved V gene, and the cause of the rest is unknown. Clone size and the V and J calls come from that table; the DNA yielded D and trimming. Recorded for this sample are about 130,000 clones; roughly 80% of them occurred a single time. Around 1.3% of the sample is held by the ten biggest clonotypes.

The cohort comprised fewer than 700 healthy bone marrow donors. At the time of sampling, every cohort member was nominally healthy, though immune exposures that went unrecorded were likely present. The donor was CMV seronegative and was included in the group of about 400 seronegative cohort members. Each donor provided a peripheral blood sample, and peripheral blood mononuclear cells were used for TCR beta sequencing. Genomic DNA was extracted from the blood cell samples with the Qiagen DNeasy Blood Extraction Kit. This entry is derived from a study of cytomegalovirus exposure and HLA in healthy donors (dated by TCRdb to the late 2010s). Context from the whole study: According to an earlier analysis of several hundred of the donors, roughly 180 million T cells yielded 90 million to 130 million unique TCR beta sequences and about 300 Gb of sequence data. Roughly 300 gigabases of sequencing data and around 90 million unique TCR sequences made up an early release that covered over 550 HLA-typed donors. Of the roughly 400 genotyped donors, more than 75% were placed in the genetic ancestry cluster associated with self-reported Caucasian donors. The study was designed to test whether signatures of past pathogen exposure could be identified by cataloging public T cell receptors. Using immunosequencing, the study profiled T cell repertoires from 666 subjects and related those repertoires to cytomegalovirus serostatus. A separate validation cohort of about 110 different subjects was used in addition to the 666-subject first cohort. To predict cytomegalovirus infection status, the study brought together high-throughput TCR immunosequencing, statistical association of individual TCRs with disease status, and machine learning. To study patterns of TCR occurrence, a later analysis re-analyzed previously published TCR beta repertoires from 700 or so donors and added high-resolution HLA genotyping. Rather than using new phenotypic data, the later analysis identified candidate immune exposures from TCR beta sequences and from how often those sequences occurred across donors. To decide whether each TCR beta V gene segment behaved as functional or pseudogenic, an earlier analysis of 587 of the donors relied on high-throughput TCR beta sequencing. Alongside the repertoire data, information on donor age, sex, ethnicity and CMV serostatus was compiled. A later genetic analysis took genome-wide SNP genotypes for about three fifths of the roughly 670 donors and used that subset as a discovery cohort. All discovery cohort repertoires had been generated on a single sequencing platform. Both class I and class II loci were covered by HLA typing, at four-digit resolution. The number of donors typed differed by locus, with 629-630 for A, B, C, DRB1 and DQB1, around 500 for DQA1, 600 to 610 for DPA1, and about 450 for DPB1. Roughly 5 DR-DQ haplotypes were treated as single units for association and clustering because of strong linkage in the cohort. Across 300 to 400 genotyped donors of the cohort, an average of about 240,000 unique TCR beta nucleotide sequences per donor were sequenced, and 15% to 20% of those sequences were non-productive.

General study outcomes and caveats: According to the authors, the approach could potentially be generalized to other disease states and immunological phenotypes. Broadly in line with IMGT annotations, most TCR beta V segments showed up in productive rearrangements about 87% or about 30% of the time in an earlier analysis of 450 to 600 of the donors. For the cohort, immune exposure information was limited to CMV serostatus. Sequencing depth was assumed to be roughly uniform across donors in the presence/absence analyses, though that assumption may not hold. In a later analysis, 16,951 TCR beta sequences were associated with specific HLA alleles at a false discovery rate of 0.05. When HLA alleles, especially DR and DQ, strongly co-occurred, TCR associations were difficult to assign to individual alleles. The cohort was sequenced for TCR beta chains only, and without alpha or paired-chain data the features that could be detected were limited. Correlated functional status among segregating V segments might reflect linkage disequilibrium, but an unknown experimental factor could not be ruled out. In a later genetic analysis, fewer N-insertions in productive TCRs were reported among donors in an Asian-associated ancestry cluster than the approximately 670-donor mean. In a later analysis, HLA-associated TCR beta chains were found to be more clonally expanded and to have lower generation probabilities than equally common non-associated chains. The 87-base-pair reads could not distinguish some IMGT-functional V segments, including TRBV6-2 and TRBV6-3, so those segments were excluded. The classifier was reported to diagnose cytomegalovirus status with high specificity and sensitivity in both the original cohort and the validation cohort. A cluster of highly shared sequence variants was judged likely to represent a technical artifact of the sequencing pipeline. Because HLA typing was unavailable for some donors at each locus, only the typed subset was used in association tests. A total of roughly 160 TCR beta chains were listed by the study as associated with cytomegalovirus. A few of the identified cytomegalovirus-associated TCR beta chains were confirmed in vitro to be specific for cytomegalovirus antigens. Because counts were too low, roughly 16 rarely observed V segments, including chromosome 9 orphons, were excluded from the earlier analysis of around 640 of the donors. According to a later analysis, parvovirus B19, influenza, CMV and Epstein-Barr virus appeared linked to several top co-occurrence clusters. While some public TCRs were present in many individuals, most TCR sequences turned up only very rarely across donors. According to a later analysis, TCR association rates differed among HLA loci, with DRB1 alleles showing the most associated TCRs and HLA-C alleles showing the fewest. A further reported finding was that TCR beta sequences accurately predicted the HLA-A and HLA-B alleles for most subjects in the first cohort. According to a later analysis, most CMV-associated TCR beta chains appeared to be HLA-restricted, and the HLA associations seemed to be driven largely by CMV exposure. A later genetic analysis associated a missense DCLRE1C variant with V-gene and J-gene trimming of TCR beta chains, and an independent cohort replicated the association.

The chain is assembled from TRBV19 and TRBJ2-2; the D gene is unclear. The sequenced sample consisted of PBMCs. This TCR derives from a girl aged 2-10 years in good health and CMV-seronegative. The CDR3 has the sequence CASGSAQNTGELFF. The DNA sequence is as follows: TGTGCCAGTGGTAGTGCGCAGAACACCGGGGAGCTGTTTTTT.